These 10 T cell receptor beta chains were sequenced from one sample in a study of blood T cells in healthy people across ages. Alongside a J-beta primer mix, a sample-barcoded 5' primer served in a second PCR lasting about 7 to 11 cycles. TCRdb used MiXCR to reprocess the 5' RACE reads, holding one entry per CDR3 protein. The repertoire holds 850,000 to 1,300,000 distinct CDR3 sequences, with more than 35% as singletons. Sequencing was performed on blood. All receptors come from a woman aged 55-75 years in good health.

There are a few counts of this clonotype. CDR3 in amino acids: CASSLVVPGQGADTQYF. DNA of the CDR3: TGTGCCAGCAGCTTAGTTGTTCCGGGACAGGGTGCAGATACGCAGTATTTT. V usage is TRBV11-2 and J usage is TRBJ2-3, with TRBD1 matching 9 bases. V was pared by 1 base and J by 4 bases, with 9 bases of the junction left unmatched. CDR1 SGHAT and CDR2 FQNNGV come from the germline V gene. The CDR3 totals 17 residues.

The chain is built from TRBV18 and TRBJ1-2, with D uncertain. V gave up 8 bases and J gave up 2 bases, with 12 bases separating them. Germline values: CDR1 KGHSH, CDR2 LQKENI. CDR3 size: 13 residues. The CDR3: CASTRASNYGYTF. CDR3 DNA: TGTGCCAGCACCCGGGCTTCCAACTATGGCTACACCTTC. Looking up the rest from reference TRBV18 and TRBJ1-2 gives the full variable domain: NAGVMQNPRHLVRRRGQEARLRCSPMKGHSHVYWYRQLPEEGLKFMVYLQKENIIDESGMPKERFSAEFPKEGPSILRIQQVVRGDSAAYFCASTRASNYGYTFGSGTRLTVV.

This clonotype turned up a few times. The chain combines TRBV20-1 with TRBJ1-6; TRBD1 matches 8 bases. V was clipped by 4 bases and J by 0 bases; unmatched bases: 8. CDR3 length: 17 amino acids. Germline assignment: CDR1 DFQATT and CDR2 SNEGSKA (reference sequence). The CDR3 DNA is TGCAGTGCTACAACGGGACAGGCAAGCTCCTATAATTCACCCCTCCACTTT. This gives the protein CSATTGQASSYNSPLHF.

The sample holds a few counts of this clonotype. The V gene is TRBV10-3, the J gene TRBJ2-7; D may be TRBD1 (5 bases). V was pared by 8 bases and J by 3 bases, with 8 bases between. Germline V gene lookup returns CDR1 ENHRY and CDR2 SYGVKD. The CDR3 runs 11 residues. This chain's CDR3 is CAIGADYEQYF. The CDR3, as DNA: TGTGCCATCGGGGCTGACTACGAGCAGTACTTC.

The rearrangement links TRBV10-3 to TRBJ2-1; D call uncertain. V lost 2 bases, J lost 8 bases, and 16 bases lay in between. CDR1 and CDR2 (germline): ENHRY, SYGVKD. The CDR3 is made up of 15 amino acids. CDR3 in DNA: TGTGCCATCAGTGAGGGTGGAAGCCAAGGCGATGAGCAGTTCTTC. Translated, it gives CAISEGGSQGDEQFF.

In its sample, this clonotype was seen a few times. This chain connects TRBV6-1 to TRBJ2-7; 11 bases are shared with TRBD1. Unmatched junction bases numbered 3, after V lost 3 bases and J lost 5 bases. Germline assignment: CDR1 MNHNS and CDR2 SASEGT. The CDR3 length is 14 residues. CDR3: CASSEWGQGDEQYF. CDR3 sequence (DNA): TGTGCCAGCAGTGAGTGGGGACAGGGGGACGAGCAGTACTTC.

The chain recombines TRBV3-1 with TRBJ2-1, with D possibly matching TRBD2 (6 bases). The CDR3 has 16 amino acids. The V gene lost 4 bases and the J gene lost 0 bases, with 13 bases spanning the gap. Germline-derived CDR1 and CDR2 are LGHDT and YNNKEL (reference sequence). CDR3: CASSPTTSRSYNEQFF. The CDR3 nucleotides read TGTGCCAGCAGCCCAACGACTAGTCGCTCCTACAATGAGCAGTTCTTC.

V usage is TRBV5-6 and J usage is TRBJ2-3; D is possibly TRBD1 (6 bases). Germline values: CDR1 SGHDT, CDR2 YYEEEE. There are 14 residues in the CDR3. The V gene lost 4 bases and the J gene lost 4 bases, with 13 bases spanning the gap. CDR3 amino acids: CASSKGRGADTQYF. The CDR3 DNA is TGTGCCAGCAGCAAGGGCAGGGGTGCAGATACGCAGTATTTT.

This clonotype was counted between two and nine times. V and J are TRBV18 and TRBJ2-7; 8 positions agree with TRBD1. J gave up 4 bases and V 5 bases, and 10 bases lay outside the gene matches. CDR1 KGHSH and CDR2 LQKENI come from the germline V gene. The CDR3 has 15 residues. The CDR3 sequence: CASSETGGYPYEQYF. The CDR3 DNA follows: TGTGCCAGCTCAGAAACAGGGGGTTACCCTTACGAGCAGTACTTC.

The gene calls are TRBV15 and TRBJ1-2, with 9 positions matching TRBD1. From germline, CDR1 is LNHNV and CDR2 YYDKDF (reference sequence). Trimming at V came to 0 bases and at J to 5 bases, leaving 1 base not matched to a gene. The CDR3 loop spans 14 amino acids. CDR3 DNA sequence: TGTGCCACCAGCAGAGAACAGGGGGCTTATGGCTACACCTTC. Its translation: CATSREQGAYGYTF.